Listed here is a single T cell receptor beta chain. This clone was counted a few times. The antigen it binds to is not known. No qualities accompany the bases; no much larger clone lies one base away. The data were taken from a study of OX40 agonist ivuxolimab in advanced cancers. Notes on the research overall: Ivuxolimab was a fully human IgG2 agonistic monoclonal antibody targeting the costimulatory receptor OX40 (CD134). Intravenous ivuxolimab was administered to patients every 2 weeks at six dose levels: 0.01, 0.1, 0.3, 1.5, 3 and 10 mg/kg. Of the 50 to 55 dose-escalation patients, hepatocellular carcinoma was present in about 19, melanoma in around 15, renal cell carcinoma in 9 and head and neck cancer in 9. In the dose-escalation cohort, approximately 82% of patients were male, and the mean age was roughly 60 years with a range of roughly 20 to 79. Prior anti-PD-1, anti-PD-L1 or anti-CTLA-4 therapy was permitted, and approximately 40% of dose-escalation patients had received checkpoint inhibitors. Partial responses were achieved by three dose-escalation patients, of whom one had hepatocellular carcinoma and two had cutaneous melanoma. Peripheral TCRbeta sequencing was intended to test whether TCR sequence diversity was altered and clonal T-cell expansion was caused by ivuxolimab. The paper reports the monotherapy dose-escalation portion (N of about 50 patients) of the phase I ivuxolimab trial. General findings and caveats noted by the study authors: In the 0.1-3.0 mg/kg groups, partial responders had among the lowest normalized peripheral clonal expansion, particularly in CD8+ T cells. At doses from 0.1 to 3.0 mg/kg, clonal expansion was seen in both CD4+ and CD8+ blood T cells between baseline and week 6. Antigen specificity was not determined for the clonally expanded peripheral T cells. After ivuxolimab, more expanded clones were found on average in CD8+ T cells than in CD4+ T cells. Low levels of normalized T-cell clonal expansion were also seen in some patients who did not respond.

Patients with a history of autoimmune disease or receiving systemic immunosuppression were excluded from the trial. Peripheral blood for TCR sequencing was collected from all dose cohorts at baseline, on cycle 4 day 1, and on cycle 7 day 1. The samples were taken from a phase I, first-in-human, multicenter, open-label dose-escalation trial of ivuxolimab. The trial enrolled adults with locally advanced or metastatic head and neck squamous cell, hepatocellular, melanoma or renal cell carcinoma. CD4+ and CD8+ T cells were sorted separately from peripheral blood before TCR sequencing. Genomic DNA was extracted from sorted cells for sequencing of the TCRbeta CDR3 region. TCRbeta CDR3 regions were sequenced using the immunoSEQ Assay. Drawn from immuneACCESS, this table holds only the in-frame rearrangements with V and J called that TCRdb kept. Clones are partly lost; checked studies trace under half to an unresolved V gene and leave the rest unexplained. This sample is represented by some 65,000 clones; 87% of them were singletons. Jointly, the top ten make up less than 3.5% of the sample.

The CDR3, cysteine through phenylalanine, is 15 amino acids long. Left in the record is the CDR3 DNA by itself, 45 bases read in frame from the first base. Clipping removes 3 bases from V and 0 bases from J, with 3 as the unmatched junction base count. The germline V gene specifies SGDLS as CDR1 and YYNGEE as CDR2. The specimen was CD4+ or CD8+ T cells sorted from blood, collected in a trial of the OX40 agonist ivuxolimab. This clonotype was obtained from an adult with an advanced solid tumor such as melanoma, head and neck, liver or kidney cancer. The chain was built from TRBV9 and TRBJ2-1; TRBD1 agrees with 7 junctional bases. The DNA sequence reads TGTGCCAGCAGCGAGGGGGCGAGCTCCTACAATGAGCAGTTCTTC. Its protein product is CASSEGASSYNEQFF.